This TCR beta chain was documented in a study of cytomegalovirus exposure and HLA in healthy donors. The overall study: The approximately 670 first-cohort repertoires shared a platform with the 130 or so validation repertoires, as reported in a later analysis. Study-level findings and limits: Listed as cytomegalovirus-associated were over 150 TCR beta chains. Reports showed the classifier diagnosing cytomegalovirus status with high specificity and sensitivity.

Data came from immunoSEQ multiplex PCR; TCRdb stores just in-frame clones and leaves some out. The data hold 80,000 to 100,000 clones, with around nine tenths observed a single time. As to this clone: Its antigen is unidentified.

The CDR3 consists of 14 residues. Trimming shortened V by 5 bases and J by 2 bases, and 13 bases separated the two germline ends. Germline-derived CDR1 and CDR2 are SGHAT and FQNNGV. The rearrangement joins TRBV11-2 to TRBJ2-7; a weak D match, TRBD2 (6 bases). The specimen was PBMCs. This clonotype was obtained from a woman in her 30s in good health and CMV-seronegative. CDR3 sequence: CASSPFGGAYEQYF. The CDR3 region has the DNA TGTGCCAGCAGCCCCTTTGGAGGGGCCTACGAGCAGTACTTC.